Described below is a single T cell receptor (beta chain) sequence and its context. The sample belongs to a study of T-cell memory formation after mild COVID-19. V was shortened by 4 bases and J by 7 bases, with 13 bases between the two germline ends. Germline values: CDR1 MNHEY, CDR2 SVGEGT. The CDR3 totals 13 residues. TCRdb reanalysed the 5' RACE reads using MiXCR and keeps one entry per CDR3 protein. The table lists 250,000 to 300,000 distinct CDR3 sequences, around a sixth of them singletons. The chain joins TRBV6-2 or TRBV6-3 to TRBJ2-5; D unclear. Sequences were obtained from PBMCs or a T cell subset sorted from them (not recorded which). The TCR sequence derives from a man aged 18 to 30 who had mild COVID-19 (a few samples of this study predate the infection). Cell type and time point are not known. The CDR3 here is CASSLGQRGTQYF. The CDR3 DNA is TGTGCCAGCAGTTTGGGCCAGCGCGGGACCCAGTACTTC.